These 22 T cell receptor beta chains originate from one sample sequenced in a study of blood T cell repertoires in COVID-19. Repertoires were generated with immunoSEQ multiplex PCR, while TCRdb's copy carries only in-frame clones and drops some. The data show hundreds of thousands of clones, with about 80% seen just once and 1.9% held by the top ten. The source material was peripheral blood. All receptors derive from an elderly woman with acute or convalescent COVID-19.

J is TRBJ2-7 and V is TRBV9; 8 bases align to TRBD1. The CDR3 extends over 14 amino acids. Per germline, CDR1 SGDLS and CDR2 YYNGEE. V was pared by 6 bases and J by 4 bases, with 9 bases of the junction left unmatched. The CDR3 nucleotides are TGTGCCAGCAACCAACAGGGGGGTGCGTACGAGCAGTACTTC. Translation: CASNQQGGAYEQYF.

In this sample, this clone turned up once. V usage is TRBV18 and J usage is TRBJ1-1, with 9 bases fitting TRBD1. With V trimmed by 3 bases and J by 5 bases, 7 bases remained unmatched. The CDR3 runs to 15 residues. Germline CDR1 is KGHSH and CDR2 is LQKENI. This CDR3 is CASSPRQGEWTEAFF. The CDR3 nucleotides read TGTGCCAGCTCACCCAGACAGGGGGAGTGGACTGAAGCTTTCTTT.

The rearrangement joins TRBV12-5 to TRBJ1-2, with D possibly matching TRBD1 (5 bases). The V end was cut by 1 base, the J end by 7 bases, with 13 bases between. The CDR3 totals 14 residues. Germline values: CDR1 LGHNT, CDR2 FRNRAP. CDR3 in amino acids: CASGLDSGGVGYTF. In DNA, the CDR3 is TGTGCTAGTGGTTTGGATTCGGGGGGGGTTGGCTACACCTTC.

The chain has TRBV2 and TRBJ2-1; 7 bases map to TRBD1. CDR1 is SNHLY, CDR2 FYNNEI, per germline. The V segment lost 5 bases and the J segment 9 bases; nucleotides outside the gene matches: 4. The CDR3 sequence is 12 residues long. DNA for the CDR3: TGTGCCAGCAGTATAAGGGGGCCTGAGCAGTTCTTC. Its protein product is CASSIRGPEQFF.

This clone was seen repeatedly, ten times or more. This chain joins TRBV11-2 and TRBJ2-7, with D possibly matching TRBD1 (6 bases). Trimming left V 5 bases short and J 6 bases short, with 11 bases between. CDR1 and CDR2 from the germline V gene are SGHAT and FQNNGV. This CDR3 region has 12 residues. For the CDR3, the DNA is TGTGCCAGCAGCGCGCAGGGGCGCGAGCAGTACTTC. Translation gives CASSAQGREQYF.

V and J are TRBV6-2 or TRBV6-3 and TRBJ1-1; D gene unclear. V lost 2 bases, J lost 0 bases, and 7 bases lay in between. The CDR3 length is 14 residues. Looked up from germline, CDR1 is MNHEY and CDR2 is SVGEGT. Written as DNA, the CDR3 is TGTGCCAGCAGTTACCCCACAGTGAACACTGAAGCTTTCTTT. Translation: CASSYPTVNTEAFF.

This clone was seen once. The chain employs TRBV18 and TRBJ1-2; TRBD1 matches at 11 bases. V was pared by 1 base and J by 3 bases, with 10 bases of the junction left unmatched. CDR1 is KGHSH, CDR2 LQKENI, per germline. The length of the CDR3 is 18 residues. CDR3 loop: CASSPLVGQGDGYYGYTF. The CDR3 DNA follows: TGTGCCAGCTCACCACTAGTGGGACAGGGGGATGGCTACTATGGCTACACCTTC.

CDR3 region: CASSLNGHWNSPLHF. In DNA form, the CDR3 reads TGTGCCAGCAGCTTGAATGGACACTGGAATTCACCCCTCCACTTT. The chain combines TRBV5-6 with TRBJ1-6, with TRBD1 as a possible D gene (5 bases). Germline CDR1 is SGHDT and CDR2 is YYEEEE. The CDR3 spans 15 residues. Trimming cost V 1 base and J 7 bases, with 12 bases left between them.

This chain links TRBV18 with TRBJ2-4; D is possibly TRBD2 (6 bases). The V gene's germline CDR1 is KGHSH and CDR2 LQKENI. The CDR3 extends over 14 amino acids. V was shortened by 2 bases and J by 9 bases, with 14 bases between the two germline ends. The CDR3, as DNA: TGTGCCAGCTCACCAGACGGGACTGCTATCATTCAGTACTTC. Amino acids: CASSPDGTAIIQYF.

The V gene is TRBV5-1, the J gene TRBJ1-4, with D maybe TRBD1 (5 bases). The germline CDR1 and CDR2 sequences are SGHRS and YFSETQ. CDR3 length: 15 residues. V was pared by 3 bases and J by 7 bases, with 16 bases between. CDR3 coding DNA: TGCGCCAGCAGCTGGGGGAGGCAGGGTGGTGAAAAACTGTTTTTT. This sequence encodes CASSWGRQGGEKLFF.

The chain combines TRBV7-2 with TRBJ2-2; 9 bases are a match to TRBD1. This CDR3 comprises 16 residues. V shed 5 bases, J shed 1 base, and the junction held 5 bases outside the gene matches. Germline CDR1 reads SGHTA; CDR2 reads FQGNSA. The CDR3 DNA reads TGTGCCAGCAGCGTCGGACAGGGGAAGAACACCGGGGAGCTGTTTTTT. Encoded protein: CASSVGQGKNTGELFF.

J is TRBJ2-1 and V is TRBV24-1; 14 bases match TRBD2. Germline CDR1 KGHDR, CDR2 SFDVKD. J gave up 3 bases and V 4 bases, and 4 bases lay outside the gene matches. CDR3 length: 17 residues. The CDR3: CATSDPGTSGGYNEQFF. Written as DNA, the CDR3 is TGTGCCACCAGTGACCCCGGGACTAGCGGGGGCTACAATGAGCAGTTCTTC.

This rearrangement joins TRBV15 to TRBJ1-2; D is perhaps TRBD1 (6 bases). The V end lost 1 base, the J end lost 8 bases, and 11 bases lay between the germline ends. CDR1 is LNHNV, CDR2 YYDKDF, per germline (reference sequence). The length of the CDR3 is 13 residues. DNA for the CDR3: TGTGCCACCAGCAGAGGGACAGCCTACGGCTACACCTTC. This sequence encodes CATSRGTAYGYTF.

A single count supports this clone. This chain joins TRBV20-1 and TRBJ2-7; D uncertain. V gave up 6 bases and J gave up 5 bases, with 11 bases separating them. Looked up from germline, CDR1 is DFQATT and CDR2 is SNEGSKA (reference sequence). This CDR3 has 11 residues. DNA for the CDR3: TGCAGTGCAGCCCCCCGGGACGAGCAGTACTTC. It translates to CSAAPRDEQYF.

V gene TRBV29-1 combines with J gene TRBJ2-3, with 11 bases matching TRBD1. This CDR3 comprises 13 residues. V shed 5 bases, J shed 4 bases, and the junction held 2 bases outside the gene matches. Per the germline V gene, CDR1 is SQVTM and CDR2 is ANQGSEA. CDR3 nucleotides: TGCAGCGTTTGGGACAGGGGGGCAGATACGCAGTATTTT. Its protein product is CSVWDRGADTQYF.

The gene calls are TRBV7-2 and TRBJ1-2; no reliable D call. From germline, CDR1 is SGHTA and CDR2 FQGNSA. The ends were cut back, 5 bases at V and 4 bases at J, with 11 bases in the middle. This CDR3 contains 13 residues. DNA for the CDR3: TGTGCCAGCAGCCGCGGAGTCACCTATGGCTACACCTTC. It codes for CASSRGVTYGYTF.

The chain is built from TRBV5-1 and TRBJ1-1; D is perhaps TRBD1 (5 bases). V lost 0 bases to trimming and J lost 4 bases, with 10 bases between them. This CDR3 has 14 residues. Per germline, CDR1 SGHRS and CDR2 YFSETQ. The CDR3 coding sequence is TGCGCCAGCAGCTTGGAGGGGAGGGTCACTGAAGCTTTCTTT. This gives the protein CASSLEGRVTEAFF.

The CDR3 protein is CASRRGQHNSPLHF. The CDR3 DNA is TGTGCCAGCCGACGGGGACAGCACAATTCACCCCTCCACTTT. The chain is built from TRBV27 and TRBJ1-6; TRBD1 matches 7 bases. J was trimmed by 7 bases and V by 8 bases; bases with no gene match: 8. Germline CDR1 and CDR2: MNHEY and SMNVEV (reference sequence). The CDR3 extends over 14 amino acids.

CDR3 bases: TGCAGTGCTAGTCTGGGACTGAACTATGGCTACACCTTC. It is translated as CSASLGLNYGYTF. The chain has TRBV20-1 and TRBJ1-2; perhaps TRBD1 as D (5 bases). The CDR3 loop spans 13 amino acids. Germline values: CDR1 DFQATT, CDR2 SNEGSKA (reference sequence). Trimming left V 3 bases short and J 2 bases short, with 10 bases between.

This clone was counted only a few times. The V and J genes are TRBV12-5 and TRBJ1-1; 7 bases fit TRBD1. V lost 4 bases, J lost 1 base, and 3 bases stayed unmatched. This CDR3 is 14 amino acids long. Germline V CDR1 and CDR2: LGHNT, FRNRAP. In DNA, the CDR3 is TGTGCTAGTGGTTGGGGACAGAGGAACACTGAAGCTTTCTTT. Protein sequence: CASGWGQRNTEAFF. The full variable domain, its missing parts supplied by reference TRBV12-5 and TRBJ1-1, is DARVTQTPRHKVTEMGQEVTMRCQPILGHNTVFWYRQTMMQGLELLAYFRNRAPLDDSGMPKDRFSAEMPDATLATLKIQPSEPRDSAVYFCASGWGQRNTEAFFGQGTRLTVV.

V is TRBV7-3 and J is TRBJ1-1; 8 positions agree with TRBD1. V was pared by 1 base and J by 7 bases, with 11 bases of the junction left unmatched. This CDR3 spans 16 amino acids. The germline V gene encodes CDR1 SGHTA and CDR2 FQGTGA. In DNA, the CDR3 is TGTGCCAGCAGCTTAAATCCGGGACAGGAACAAAGTGAAGCTTTCTTT. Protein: CASSLNPGQEQSEAFF.

CDR3 nucleotide sequence: TGTGCCAGTAGTATGGCCAGGGGCGCTGAAGCTTTCTTT. Translation gives CASSMARGAEAFF. The chain uses TRBV19 and TRBJ1-1; D might be TRBD1 (6 bases). This CDR3 comprises 13 residues. V shed 3 bases and J shed 6 bases, with 11 bases lying between them. Germline V gives CDR1 LNHDA, CDR2 SQIVND (reference sequence). The full variable domain, in which reference TRBV19 and TRBJ1-1 provide the parts outside the CDR3, is DGGITQSPKYLFRKEGQNVTLSCEQNLNHDAMYWYRQDPGQGLRLIYYSQIVNDFQKGDIAEGYSVSREKKESFPLTVTSAQKNPTAFYLCASSMARGAEAFFGQGTRLTVV.